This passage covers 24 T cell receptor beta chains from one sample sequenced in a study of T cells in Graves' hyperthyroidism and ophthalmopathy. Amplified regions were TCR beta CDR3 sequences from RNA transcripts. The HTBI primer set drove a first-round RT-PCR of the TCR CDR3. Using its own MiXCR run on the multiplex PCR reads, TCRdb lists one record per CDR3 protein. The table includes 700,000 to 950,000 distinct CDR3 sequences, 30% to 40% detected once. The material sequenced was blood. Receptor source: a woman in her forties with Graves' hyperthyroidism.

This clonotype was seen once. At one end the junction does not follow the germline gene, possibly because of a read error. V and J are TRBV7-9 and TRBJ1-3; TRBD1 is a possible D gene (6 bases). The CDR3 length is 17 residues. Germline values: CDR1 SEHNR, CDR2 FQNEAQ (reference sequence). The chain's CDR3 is CAISLRGAKSSGNTIYF. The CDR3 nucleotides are TGTGCCATCAGCTTACGGGGGGCGAAGAGCTCTGGAAACACCATATATTTT.

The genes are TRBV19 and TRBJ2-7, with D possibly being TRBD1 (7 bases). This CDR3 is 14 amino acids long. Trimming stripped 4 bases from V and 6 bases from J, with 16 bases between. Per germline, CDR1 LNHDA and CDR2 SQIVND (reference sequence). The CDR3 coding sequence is TGTGCCAGTAGTACAACCGGGACAGCGGGCGAGCAGTACTTC. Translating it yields CASSTTGTAGEQYF.

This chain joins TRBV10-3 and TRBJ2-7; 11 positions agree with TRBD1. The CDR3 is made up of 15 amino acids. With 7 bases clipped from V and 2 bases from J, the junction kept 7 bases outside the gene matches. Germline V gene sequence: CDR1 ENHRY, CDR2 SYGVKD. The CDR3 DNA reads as TGTGCCATCACCCGAGGACAGGGGGCTACCTACGAGCAGTACTTC. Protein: CAITRGQGATYEQYF.

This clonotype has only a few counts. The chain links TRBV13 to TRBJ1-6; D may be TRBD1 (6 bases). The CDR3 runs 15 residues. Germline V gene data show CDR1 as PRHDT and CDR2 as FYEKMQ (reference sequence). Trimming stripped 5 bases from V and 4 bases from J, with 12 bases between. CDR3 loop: CASSPRGYYNSPLHF. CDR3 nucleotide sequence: TGTGCCAGCAGCCCGAGGGGGTATTATAATTCACCCCTCCACTTT.

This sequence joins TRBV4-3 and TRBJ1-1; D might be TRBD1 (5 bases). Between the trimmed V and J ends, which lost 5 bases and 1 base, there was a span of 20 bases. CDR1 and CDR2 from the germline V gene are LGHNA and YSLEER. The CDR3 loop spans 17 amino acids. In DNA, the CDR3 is TGCGCCAGCAGCTACCTAAGATTAGGCAGGGAGAACACTGAAGCTTTCTTT. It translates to CASSYLRLGRENTEAFF.

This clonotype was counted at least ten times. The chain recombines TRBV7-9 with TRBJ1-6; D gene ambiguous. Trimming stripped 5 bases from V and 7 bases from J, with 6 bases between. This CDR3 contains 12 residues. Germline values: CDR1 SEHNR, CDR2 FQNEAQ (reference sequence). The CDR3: CASSGQNSPLHF. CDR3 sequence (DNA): TGTGCCAGCAGCGGCCAAAATTCACCCCTCCACTTT.

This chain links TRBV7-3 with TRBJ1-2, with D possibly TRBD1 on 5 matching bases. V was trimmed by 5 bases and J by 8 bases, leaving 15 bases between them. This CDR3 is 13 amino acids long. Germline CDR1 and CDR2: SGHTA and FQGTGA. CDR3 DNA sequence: TGTGCCAGCAGCCCCGGGGCAGGACACGGCTACACCTTC. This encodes CASSPGAGHGYTF.

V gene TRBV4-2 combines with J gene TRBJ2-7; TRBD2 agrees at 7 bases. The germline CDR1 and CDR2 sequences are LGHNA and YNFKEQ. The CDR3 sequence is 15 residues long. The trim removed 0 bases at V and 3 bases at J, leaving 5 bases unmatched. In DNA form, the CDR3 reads TGTGCCAGCAGCCAAGAGGCTAGCGGAAACTACGAGCAGTACTTC. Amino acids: CASSQEASGNYEQYF.

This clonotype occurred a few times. CDR3 DNA sequence: TGTGCCAGCAGCTTAGTTAGGAGGAACACTGAAGCTTTCTTT. Protein product: CASSLVRRNTEAFF. The chain combines TRBV7-8 with TRBJ1-1; no definite D call. There are 14 residues in the CDR3. Trimming left V 1 base short and J 1 base short, with 7 bases between. Germline CDR1 is SGHVS and CDR2 is FQNEAQ.

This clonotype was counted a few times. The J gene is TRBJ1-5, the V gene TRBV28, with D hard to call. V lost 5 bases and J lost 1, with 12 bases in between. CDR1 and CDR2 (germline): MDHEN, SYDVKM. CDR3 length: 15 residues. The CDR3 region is CASSLGPWSNQPQHF. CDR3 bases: TGTGCCAGCAGTCTCGGACCGTGGAGCAATCAGCCCCAGCATTTT.

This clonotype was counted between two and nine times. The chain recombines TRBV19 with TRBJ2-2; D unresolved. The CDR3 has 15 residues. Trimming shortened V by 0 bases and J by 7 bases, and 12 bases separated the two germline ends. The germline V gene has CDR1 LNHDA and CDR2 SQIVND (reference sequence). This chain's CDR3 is CASSIDSRSGGELFF. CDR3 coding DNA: TGTGCCAGTAGTATAGATTCGCGATCGGGCGGGGAGCTGTTTTTT.

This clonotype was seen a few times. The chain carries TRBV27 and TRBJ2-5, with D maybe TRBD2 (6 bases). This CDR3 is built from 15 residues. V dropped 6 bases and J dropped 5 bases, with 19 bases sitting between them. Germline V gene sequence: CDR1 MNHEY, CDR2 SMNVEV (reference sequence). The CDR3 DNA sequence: TGTGCCAGCAGCCCTCATGACGGGAGTAGCGAGACCCAGTACTTC. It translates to CASSPHDGSSETQYF.

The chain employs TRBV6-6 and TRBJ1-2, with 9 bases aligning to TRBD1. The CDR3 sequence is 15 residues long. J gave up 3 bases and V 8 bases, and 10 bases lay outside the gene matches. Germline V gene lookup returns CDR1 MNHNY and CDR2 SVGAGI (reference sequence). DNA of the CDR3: TGTGCCAGCTTGTTACACCGGGACAGGGACTATGGCTACACCTTC. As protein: CASLLHRDRDYGYTF.

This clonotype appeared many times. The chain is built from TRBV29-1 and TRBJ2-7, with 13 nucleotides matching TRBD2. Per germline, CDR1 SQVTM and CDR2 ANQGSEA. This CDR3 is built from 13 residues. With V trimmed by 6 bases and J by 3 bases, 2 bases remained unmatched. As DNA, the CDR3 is TGCAGCGTGGGGACTAGCGGGAACTACGAGCAGTACTTC. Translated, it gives CSVGTSGNYEQYF.

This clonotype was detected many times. The CDR3 sequence: CATTDRGTGANVLTF. CDR3 nucleotide sequence: TGTGCGACAACAGACAGGGGGACTGGGGCCAACGTCCTGACTTTC. The chain recombines TRBV2 with TRBJ2-6; 9 nucleotides align to TRBD1. Germline lookup yields CDR1 SNHLY and CDR2 FYNNEI. The CDR3 length is 15 residues.

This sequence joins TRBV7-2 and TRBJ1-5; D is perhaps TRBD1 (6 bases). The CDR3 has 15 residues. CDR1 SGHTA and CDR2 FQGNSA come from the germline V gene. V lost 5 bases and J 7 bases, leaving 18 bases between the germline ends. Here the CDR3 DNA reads TGTGCCAGCAGCAAAGGGGGGGGGACGTACCAGCCCCAGCATTTT. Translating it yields CASSKGGGTYQPQHF.

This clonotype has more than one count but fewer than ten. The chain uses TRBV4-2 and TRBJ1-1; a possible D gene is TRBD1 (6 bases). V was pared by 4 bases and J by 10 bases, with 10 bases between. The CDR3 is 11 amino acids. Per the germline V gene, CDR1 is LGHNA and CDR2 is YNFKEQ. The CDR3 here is CASSRGTLAFF. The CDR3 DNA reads TGTGCCAGCAGCCGGGGGACACTAGCTTTCTTT.

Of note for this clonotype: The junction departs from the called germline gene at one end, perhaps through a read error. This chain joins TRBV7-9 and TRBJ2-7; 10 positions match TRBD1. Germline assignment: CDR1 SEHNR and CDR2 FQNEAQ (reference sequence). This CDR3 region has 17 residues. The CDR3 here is CASSLVNGDRGAYEQYF. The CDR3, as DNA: TGCGCCAGCAGCTTAGTGAATGGGGACAGGGGAGCTTACGAGCAGTACTTC. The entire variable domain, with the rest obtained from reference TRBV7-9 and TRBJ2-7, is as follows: DTGVSQNPRHKITKRGQNVTFRCDPISEHNRLYWYRQTLGQGPEFLTYFQNEAQLEKSRLLSDRFSAERPKGSFSTLEIQRTEQGDSAMYLCASSLVNGDRGAYEQYFGPGTRLTVT.

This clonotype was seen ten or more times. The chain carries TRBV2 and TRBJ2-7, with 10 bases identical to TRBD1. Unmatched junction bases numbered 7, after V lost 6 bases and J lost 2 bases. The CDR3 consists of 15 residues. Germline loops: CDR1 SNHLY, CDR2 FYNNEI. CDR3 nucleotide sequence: TGTGCCAGCAGGAACCGGGACAGGGGCGCCTACGAGCAGTACTTC. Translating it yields CASRNRDRGAYEQYF.

CDR3 nucleotide sequence: TGTGCCAGCAGCCAAGACGTAGGGGGGGCCAACTATGGCTACACCTTC. Its translation is CASSQDVGGANYGYTF. The rearrangement links TRBV7-2 to TRBJ1-2, with D perhaps matching TRBD1 (6 bases). The CDR3 spans 16 residues. The V end lost 5 bases, the J end lost 2 bases, and 18 bases lay between the germline ends. Looked up from germline, CDR1 is SGHTA and CDR2 is FQGNSA.

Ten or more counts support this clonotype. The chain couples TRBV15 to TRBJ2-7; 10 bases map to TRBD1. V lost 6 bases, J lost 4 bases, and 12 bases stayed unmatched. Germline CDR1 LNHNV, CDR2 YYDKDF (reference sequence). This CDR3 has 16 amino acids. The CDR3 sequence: CATSNRDRGILYEQYF. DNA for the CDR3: TGTGCCACCAGTAACCGGGACAGGGGTATCCTATACGAGCAGTACTTC.

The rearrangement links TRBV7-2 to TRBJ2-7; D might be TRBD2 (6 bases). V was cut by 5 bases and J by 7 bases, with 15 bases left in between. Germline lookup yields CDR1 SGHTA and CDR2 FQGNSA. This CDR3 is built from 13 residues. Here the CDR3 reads CASSVQRRGEQYF. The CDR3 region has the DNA TGTGCCAGCAGCGTCCAGCGGCGGGGTGAGCAGTACTTC.

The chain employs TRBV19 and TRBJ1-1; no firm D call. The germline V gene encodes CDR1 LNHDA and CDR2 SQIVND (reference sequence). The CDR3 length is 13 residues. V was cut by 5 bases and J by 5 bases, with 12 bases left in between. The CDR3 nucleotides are TGTGCCAGTAGTTTTTACCGGGAAACTGAAGCTTTCTTT. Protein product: CASSFYRETEAFF.

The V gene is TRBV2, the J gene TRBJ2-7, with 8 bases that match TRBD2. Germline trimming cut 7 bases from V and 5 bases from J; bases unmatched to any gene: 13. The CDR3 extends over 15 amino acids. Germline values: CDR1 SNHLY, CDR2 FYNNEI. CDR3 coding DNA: TGTGCCAGCAAGACGACGGGACTAGGTTCCCACGAGCAGTACTTC. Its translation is CASKTTGLGSHEQYF.